Below are 21 T cell receptor beta chains sequenced from a single sample in a study of blood T cell repertoires in COVID-19. The assay was immunoSEQ multiplex PCR, and TCRdb's table has in-frame clones only and misses some. Of about 280,000 clones detected, 85% appear once; the ten largest clones hold roughly 5.3%. Sequencing was done on a sample of peripheral blood. All receptors derive from a man aged 50 to 60 with active or convalescent COVID-19.

This chain connects TRBV5-4 to TRBJ1-3, with 7 bases matching TRBD1. This CDR3 is built from 15 residues. Germline CDR1 and CDR2: SGHNT and YYREEE (reference sequence). After removal of 0 bases from V and 4 bases from J, the junction contained 4 bases not matched to a gene. CDR3 residues: CASSLGGTVGNTIYF. In DNA form, the CDR3 reads TGTGCCAGCAGCTTGGGGGGGACAGTCGGAAACACCATATATTTT.

The CDR3 loop is CASSNQQGPQETQYF. The CDR3 nucleotides read TGTGCCAGCAGTAATCAACAGGGGCCTCAAGAGACCCAGTACTTC. V is TRBV6-5 and J is TRBJ2-5, with 7 bases matching TRBD1. The germline gives CDR1 MNHEY, CDR2 SVGAGI. The CDR3 extends over 15 amino acids. J was trimmed by 2 bases and V by 5 bases; bases with no gene match: 8.

The chain recombines TRBV27 with TRBJ1-1, with D possibly TRBD1 on 6 matching bases. From germline, CDR1 is MNHEY and CDR2 SMNVEV (reference sequence). V shed 2 bases and J shed 2 bases, with 12 bases lying between them. The CDR3 length is 15 residues. CDR3 loop: CASSLKGRGNTEAFF. The CDR3 DNA is TGTGCCAGCAGTTTAAAGGGCAGGGGAAACACTGAAGCTTTCTTT.

The chain recombines TRBV5-1 with TRBJ1-5; D gene uncertain. Trimming removed 0 bases at V and 6 bases at J, with 10 bases between. Germline loops: CDR1 SGHRS, CDR2 YFSETQ. This CDR3 has 14 residues. CDR3 sequence (DNA): TGCGCCAGCAGCTTGGATGCGGGTGGTCAGCCCCAGCATTTT. Encoded protein: CASSLDAGGQPQHF.

The V and J genes are TRBV18 and TRBJ1-1, with D possibly matching TRBD1 (6 bases). CDR1 is KGHSH, CDR2 LQKENI, per germline. This CDR3 contains 13 residues. The ends were cut back, 4 bases at V and 1 base at J, with 7 bases in the middle. Here the CDR3 DNA reads TGTGCCAGCTCACAGGGACAGAACACTGAAGCTTTCTTT. Its translation: CASSQGQNTEAFF.

This clone is a singleton in its sample. V gene TRBV18 combines with J gene TRBJ1-5; 7 bases are a match to TRBD1. The CDR3 runs 16 residues. Germline trimming cut 6 bases from V and 7 bases from J; bases unmatched to any gene: 15. The germline V gene has CDR1 KGHSH and CDR2 LQKENI. The CDR3 spells CASSGRGLVTGQPQHF. The CDR3, as DNA: TGTGCCAGCTCGGGAAGGGGGCTTGTGACTGGGCAGCCCCAGCATTTT.

V usage is TRBV19 and J usage is TRBJ1-2, with D maybe TRBD1 (6 bases). Germline-derived CDR1 and CDR2 are LNHDA and SQIVND (reference sequence). This CDR3 region has 16 residues. V was clipped by 5 bases and J by 2 bases, with 18 bases between them. CDR3 protein: CASSAPTGSGNYGYTF. The CDR3 bases are TGTGCCAGTAGTGCGCCCACAGGGAGTGGAAACTATGGCTACACCTTC.

This chain uses TRBV30 with TRBJ1-1; TRBD1 matches 7 bases. The junction had 13 bases not matched to a gene; V was cut back by 3 bases and J by 12 bases. Per the germline V gene, CDR1 is GTSNPN and CDR2 is SVGIG (reference sequence). The CDR3 length is 13 residues. The CDR3 region has the DNA TGTGCCTGGAGGGAAACAGGGGCACGGGGGTCTTTCTTT. This codes for CAWRETGARGSFF.

The rearrangement uses TRBV11-2 and TRBJ2-2; no firm D call. Per the germline V gene, CDR1 is SGHAT and CDR2 is FQNNGV. Trimming took off 3 bases at V and 5 bases at J, with 7 bases between the two ends. The CDR3 consists of 13 residues. The CDR3 nucleotides read TGTGCCAGCAGCTTGGCCAATACCGGGGAGCTGTTTTTT. Its translation: CASSLANTGELFF.

This clone was counted once. Distinct nucleotide sequences in the sample also encode this CDR3. The chain recombines TRBV7-2 with TRBJ1-1, with a possible D match to TRBD1 (6 bases). V dropped 5 bases and J dropped 1 base, with 8 bases sitting between them. Germline V gives CDR1 SGHTA, CDR2 FQGNSA. The CDR3 has 13 amino acids. The CDR3, as DNA: TGTGCCAGCAGCCTCAGGGGGAACACTGAAGCTTTCTTT. Its translation: CASSLRGNTEAFF.

The chain is built from TRBV5-8 and TRBJ2-5, with TRBD2 as a possible D gene (6 bases). Germline CDR1 and CDR2: SGHTS and YDEGEE. V shed 4 bases and J shed 4 bases, with 20 bases lying between them. This CDR3 has 16 amino acids. The CDR3 region is CASSLVGGEERETQYF. The DNA of the CDR3 is TGTGCCAGCAGCCTAGTGGGGGGAGAAGAGAGAGAGACCCAGTACTTC.

Only one count was recorded for this clone. The V and J genes are TRBV27 and TRBJ2-7, with D possibly being TRBD1 (5 bases). Per the germline V gene, CDR1 is MNHEY and CDR2 is SMNVEV (reference sequence). This CDR3 comprises 13 residues. The V end lost 2 bases, the J end lost 7 bases, and 12 bases lay between the germline ends. CDR3 coding DNA: TGTGCCAGCAGTTTAGTTTCAGGGTTGGAGCAGTACTTC. It encodes CASSLVSGLEQYF.

This clone was found once. The chain joins TRBV25-1 to TRBJ2-7; 11 bases are shared with TRBD1. CDR1 MGHDK and CDR2 SYGVNS come from the germline V gene. This CDR3 spans 16 amino acids. The V and J ends lost 4 bases and 3 bases, in that order; junction bases with no gene match: 8. CDR3 in DNA: TGTGCCAGCAGTGGCGGGACAGGGGGGGACTTCTACGAGCAGTACTTC. This gives the protein CASSGGTGGDFYEQYF.

This clone was detected a few times. The chain couples TRBV19 to TRBJ2-1, with 7 nucleotides matching TRBD1. Per germline, CDR1 LNHDA and CDR2 SQIVND (reference sequence). V gave up 6 bases and J gave up 1 base; unmatched junction bases: 6. The CDR3 runs 15 residues. This CDR3 is CASSSRDRSYNEQFF. The CDR3 DNA sequence: TGTGCCAGTAGCTCTCGGGACAGATCCTACAATGAGCAGTTCTTC.

The genes are TRBV7-9 and TRBJ1-5; no clear D gene. Germline-derived CDR1 and CDR2 are SEHNR and FQNEAQ (reference sequence). The CDR3 is made up of 12 amino acids. V was pared by 7 bases and J by 4 bases, with 8 bases between. CDR3 sequence reads: CASTTGNQPQHF. CDR3 sequence (DNA): TGTGCCAGCACCACCGGGAATCAGCCCCAGCATTTT. Looking up the rest from reference TRBV7-9 and TRBJ1-5 gives the full variable domain: DTGVSQNPRHKITKRGQNVTFRCDPISEHNRLYWYRQTLGQGPEFLTYFQNEAQLEKSRLLSDRFSAERPKGSFSTLEIQRTEQGDSAMYLCASTTGNQPQHFGDGTRLSIL.

This chain links TRBV7-9 with TRBJ2-5, with 8 bases lining up with TRBD1. Germline V gene lookup returns CDR1 SEHNR and CDR2 FQNEAQ (reference sequence). This CDR3 is 12 amino acids long. V lost 2 bases and J lost 7; bases outside the gene matches: 0. CDR3 DNA sequence: TGTGCCAGCAGCTTAACAGGGGGGACCCAGTACTTC. This gives the protein CASSLTGGTQYF.

This clone appeared a single time. The V and J genes are TRBV7-3 and TRBJ2-7, with 9 bases identical to TRBD1. Germline CDR1 SGHTA, CDR2 FQGTGA. The length of the CDR3 is 15 residues. Trimming removed 6 bases from V and 3 bases from J; junction bases left unmatched: 9. Here the CDR3 DNA reads TGTGCCAGCAGTCCTACAGGGGGCGTGGGCTACGAGCAGTACTTC. It codes for CASSPTGGVGYEQYF.

The rearrangement uses TRBV19 and TRBJ2-1, with TRBD2 matching over 14 bases. The CDR3 has 17 amino acids. Germline V gene sequence: CDR1 LNHDA, CDR2 SQIVND (reference sequence). V lost 5 bases, J lost 6 bases, and 9 bases stayed unmatched. CDR3 in amino acids: CASSGGLAGAVSNEQFF. The CDR3 region has the DNA TGTGCCAGTAGTGGGGGACTAGCGGGAGCCGTGAGCAATGAGCAGTTCTTC.

The chain uses TRBV7-3 and TRBJ1-2; the match to TRBD1 covers 9 bases. This CDR3 region has 13 residues. Germline-derived CDR1 and CDR2 are SGHTA and FQGTGA. V was pared by 2 bases and J by 5 bases, with 0 bases of the junction left unmatched. This CDR3 reads CASSLGQGYGYTF. The CDR3 region has the DNA TGTGCCAGCAGCTTAGGACAGGGGTATGGCTACACCTTC.

The rearrangement uses TRBV6-5 and TRBJ2-3; 9 bases agree with TRBD2. The V segment lost 6 bases and the J segment 11 bases; nucleotides outside the gene matches: 15. Germline CDR1 reads MNHEY; CDR2 reads SVGAGI. The CDR3 covers 15 residues. This CDR3 reads CASSVKRGEGAGQYF. The CDR3 region has the DNA TGTGCCAGCAGCGTTAAGCGGGGGGAGGGAGCGGGGCAGTATTTT.

The rearrangement uses TRBV5-1 and TRBJ2-7, with TRBD1 matching 11 bases. Germline assignment: CDR1 SGHRS and CDR2 YFSETQ. The CDR3 consists of 15 residues. V dropped 2 bases and J dropped 7; count of bases not matched to a gene: 8. The CDR3 nucleotides are TGCGCCAGCAGCTTATCCGGACAGGGGGCCGGGGAGCAGTACTTC. Translated, it gives CASSLSGQGAGEQYF.